The rows below give T cell receptor beta chains drawn from one sample of a study of regulatory T cells in long-lasting Graves disease. Using its own MiXCR run on the multiplex PCR reads, TCRdb lists one record per CDR3 protein. The profile covers around 400,000 distinct CDR3 sequences, with 14% to 15% appearing a single time and approximately 7.8% taken by the ten largest. These data were likewise used in another study, on T cells in Graves' hyperthyroidism and ophthalmopathy.

Sequenced material: peripheral blood mononuclear cells (PBMCs), taken at new diagnosis, from a patient treated with antithyroid drugs. These receptors originate from a woman aged 35 to 49 with Graves disease. The CDR3 runs from the conserved cysteine through the conserved F or W.

>TRBV28|16
CASSLPQGFTNEKLFF
>TRBV7-3|16
CASSFRQGGRGDTQYF
>TRBV7-2|16
CASVPGTGNSGNTIYF
>TRBV6-5|16
CASSYSEDQISEKLFF
>TRBV11-2|14
CASSSVSLLGEQFF
>TRBV19|14
CASSMQGLNQPQHF
>TRBV11-2|12
CASSLVSAEQFF
>TRBV5-1|15
CASSLVAGVSNEQFF
>TRBV11-1|15
CASSLGTSMNTEAFF
>TRBV6-8|13
CASDRGGPYEQYF
>TRBV18|16
CASSQAQGEGNQPQHF
>TRBV9|16
CASSTGLAANTGELFF
>TRBV9|15
CASSVADRFINEQFF
>TRBV30|14
CAWSVNRLNTEAFF
>TRBV7-8|16
CASSLVGTGGGETQYF
>TRBV7-9|14
CASSLARDNYGYTF
>TRBV10-3|13
CAISDTGTGELFF
>TRBV12-3/TRBV12-4|13
CASSFGRAGIQYF
>TRBV6-1|15
CASNWGQGSNQPQHF
>TRBV12-3/TRBV12-4|14
CASSGSVQGDEQYF
>TRBV10-3|16
CAITRTSRGIYNEQFF
>TRBV27|17
CASSSLSNSGGYNEQFF
>TRBV25-1|15
CASRHTGTSPSEQYF
>TRBV4-1|16
CASRQSQGVEGLEAFF
>TRBV6-1|13
CASSTRLNTEAFF
>TRBV11-3|15
CASSLLGQSIYEQFF
>TRBV28|15
CASSYGQGVFNEQFF
>TRBV20-1|14
CSANGLAGSYEQYF
>TRBV7-8|15
CASSKKVRGNQPQHF
>TRBV27|15
CASSLSTSGAYEQYF
>TRBV13|15
CASSSPRDIHNEQFF
>TRBV24-1|15
CATSPAGQGNNEQFF
>TRBV2|15
CASSVGAGVTGELFF
>TRBV5-1|16
CASSFDGGQTWDEQFF
>TRBV12-3/TRBV12-4|13
CASSLAPLEAQYF
>TRBV15|14
CATSPVIGLGEQYF
>TRBV20-1|13
CSVIGSGYGKQYF
>TRBV7-2|14
CASSSLSGRNTQYF
>TRBV28|15
CASSRASGSSVTQYF
>TRBV12-3/TRBV12-4|13
CASSFNRRETQYF
>TRBV7-3|13
CASSPHDSYEQYF
>TRBV12-3/TRBV12-4|14
CASSLGVERPKQFF
>TRBV19|13
CASSIGGEETQYF
>TRBV7-2|14
CASSFGTHSYEQYF
>TRBV28|15
CASRARQLTGNTIYF
>TRBV12-3/TRBV12-4|15
CASGDSMAVGSPLHF
>TRBV12-3/TRBV12-4|14
CASSHSGQTDTQYF
>TRBV7-9|16
CAGSSPIGALTDTQYF
>TRBV5-5|15
CASSVGLAGPDTQYF
>TRBV29-1|14
CSVEDRKGSTEAFF
>TRBV6-1|14
CASSPPGGGGELFF
>TRBV7-9|16
CASSPRTGISRDTQYF
>TRBV28|16
CASRPGTSGKPDTQYF
>TRBV12-3/TRBV12-4|11
CASTDQGGAFF
>TRBV6-1|13
CASEWQGDDEQYF
>TRBV20-1|15
CSAPLLGVGTDTQYF
>TRBV7-6|13
CASSSHEGYGYTF